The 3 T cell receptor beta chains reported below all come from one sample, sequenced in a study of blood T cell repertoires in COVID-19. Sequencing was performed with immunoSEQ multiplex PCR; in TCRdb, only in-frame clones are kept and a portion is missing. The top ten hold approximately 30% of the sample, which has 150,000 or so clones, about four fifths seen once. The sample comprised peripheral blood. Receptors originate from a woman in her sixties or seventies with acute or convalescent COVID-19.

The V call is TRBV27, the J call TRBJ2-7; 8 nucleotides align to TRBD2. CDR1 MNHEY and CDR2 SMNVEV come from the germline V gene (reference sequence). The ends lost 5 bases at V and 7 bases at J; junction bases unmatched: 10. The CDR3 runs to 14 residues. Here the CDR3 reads CASSRNGGGLEQYF. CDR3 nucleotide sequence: TGTGCCAGCAGTCGGAACGGGGGGGGTCTGGAGCAGTACTTC.

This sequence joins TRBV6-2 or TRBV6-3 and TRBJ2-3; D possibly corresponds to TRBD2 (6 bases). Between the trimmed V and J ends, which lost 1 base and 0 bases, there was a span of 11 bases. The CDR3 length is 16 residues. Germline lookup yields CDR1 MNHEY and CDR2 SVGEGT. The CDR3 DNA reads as TGTGCCAGCAGTTACTGGCGGGGCGTTAGCACAGATACGCAGTATTTT. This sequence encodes CASSYWRGVSTDTQYF.

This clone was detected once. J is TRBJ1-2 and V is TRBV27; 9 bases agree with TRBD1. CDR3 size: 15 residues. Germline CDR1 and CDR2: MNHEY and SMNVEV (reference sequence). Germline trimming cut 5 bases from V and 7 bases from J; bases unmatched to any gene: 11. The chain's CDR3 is CASSTQQGAAFGYTF. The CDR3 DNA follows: TGTGCCAGCAGTACCCAACAGGGGGCGGCTTTTGGCTACACCTTC.